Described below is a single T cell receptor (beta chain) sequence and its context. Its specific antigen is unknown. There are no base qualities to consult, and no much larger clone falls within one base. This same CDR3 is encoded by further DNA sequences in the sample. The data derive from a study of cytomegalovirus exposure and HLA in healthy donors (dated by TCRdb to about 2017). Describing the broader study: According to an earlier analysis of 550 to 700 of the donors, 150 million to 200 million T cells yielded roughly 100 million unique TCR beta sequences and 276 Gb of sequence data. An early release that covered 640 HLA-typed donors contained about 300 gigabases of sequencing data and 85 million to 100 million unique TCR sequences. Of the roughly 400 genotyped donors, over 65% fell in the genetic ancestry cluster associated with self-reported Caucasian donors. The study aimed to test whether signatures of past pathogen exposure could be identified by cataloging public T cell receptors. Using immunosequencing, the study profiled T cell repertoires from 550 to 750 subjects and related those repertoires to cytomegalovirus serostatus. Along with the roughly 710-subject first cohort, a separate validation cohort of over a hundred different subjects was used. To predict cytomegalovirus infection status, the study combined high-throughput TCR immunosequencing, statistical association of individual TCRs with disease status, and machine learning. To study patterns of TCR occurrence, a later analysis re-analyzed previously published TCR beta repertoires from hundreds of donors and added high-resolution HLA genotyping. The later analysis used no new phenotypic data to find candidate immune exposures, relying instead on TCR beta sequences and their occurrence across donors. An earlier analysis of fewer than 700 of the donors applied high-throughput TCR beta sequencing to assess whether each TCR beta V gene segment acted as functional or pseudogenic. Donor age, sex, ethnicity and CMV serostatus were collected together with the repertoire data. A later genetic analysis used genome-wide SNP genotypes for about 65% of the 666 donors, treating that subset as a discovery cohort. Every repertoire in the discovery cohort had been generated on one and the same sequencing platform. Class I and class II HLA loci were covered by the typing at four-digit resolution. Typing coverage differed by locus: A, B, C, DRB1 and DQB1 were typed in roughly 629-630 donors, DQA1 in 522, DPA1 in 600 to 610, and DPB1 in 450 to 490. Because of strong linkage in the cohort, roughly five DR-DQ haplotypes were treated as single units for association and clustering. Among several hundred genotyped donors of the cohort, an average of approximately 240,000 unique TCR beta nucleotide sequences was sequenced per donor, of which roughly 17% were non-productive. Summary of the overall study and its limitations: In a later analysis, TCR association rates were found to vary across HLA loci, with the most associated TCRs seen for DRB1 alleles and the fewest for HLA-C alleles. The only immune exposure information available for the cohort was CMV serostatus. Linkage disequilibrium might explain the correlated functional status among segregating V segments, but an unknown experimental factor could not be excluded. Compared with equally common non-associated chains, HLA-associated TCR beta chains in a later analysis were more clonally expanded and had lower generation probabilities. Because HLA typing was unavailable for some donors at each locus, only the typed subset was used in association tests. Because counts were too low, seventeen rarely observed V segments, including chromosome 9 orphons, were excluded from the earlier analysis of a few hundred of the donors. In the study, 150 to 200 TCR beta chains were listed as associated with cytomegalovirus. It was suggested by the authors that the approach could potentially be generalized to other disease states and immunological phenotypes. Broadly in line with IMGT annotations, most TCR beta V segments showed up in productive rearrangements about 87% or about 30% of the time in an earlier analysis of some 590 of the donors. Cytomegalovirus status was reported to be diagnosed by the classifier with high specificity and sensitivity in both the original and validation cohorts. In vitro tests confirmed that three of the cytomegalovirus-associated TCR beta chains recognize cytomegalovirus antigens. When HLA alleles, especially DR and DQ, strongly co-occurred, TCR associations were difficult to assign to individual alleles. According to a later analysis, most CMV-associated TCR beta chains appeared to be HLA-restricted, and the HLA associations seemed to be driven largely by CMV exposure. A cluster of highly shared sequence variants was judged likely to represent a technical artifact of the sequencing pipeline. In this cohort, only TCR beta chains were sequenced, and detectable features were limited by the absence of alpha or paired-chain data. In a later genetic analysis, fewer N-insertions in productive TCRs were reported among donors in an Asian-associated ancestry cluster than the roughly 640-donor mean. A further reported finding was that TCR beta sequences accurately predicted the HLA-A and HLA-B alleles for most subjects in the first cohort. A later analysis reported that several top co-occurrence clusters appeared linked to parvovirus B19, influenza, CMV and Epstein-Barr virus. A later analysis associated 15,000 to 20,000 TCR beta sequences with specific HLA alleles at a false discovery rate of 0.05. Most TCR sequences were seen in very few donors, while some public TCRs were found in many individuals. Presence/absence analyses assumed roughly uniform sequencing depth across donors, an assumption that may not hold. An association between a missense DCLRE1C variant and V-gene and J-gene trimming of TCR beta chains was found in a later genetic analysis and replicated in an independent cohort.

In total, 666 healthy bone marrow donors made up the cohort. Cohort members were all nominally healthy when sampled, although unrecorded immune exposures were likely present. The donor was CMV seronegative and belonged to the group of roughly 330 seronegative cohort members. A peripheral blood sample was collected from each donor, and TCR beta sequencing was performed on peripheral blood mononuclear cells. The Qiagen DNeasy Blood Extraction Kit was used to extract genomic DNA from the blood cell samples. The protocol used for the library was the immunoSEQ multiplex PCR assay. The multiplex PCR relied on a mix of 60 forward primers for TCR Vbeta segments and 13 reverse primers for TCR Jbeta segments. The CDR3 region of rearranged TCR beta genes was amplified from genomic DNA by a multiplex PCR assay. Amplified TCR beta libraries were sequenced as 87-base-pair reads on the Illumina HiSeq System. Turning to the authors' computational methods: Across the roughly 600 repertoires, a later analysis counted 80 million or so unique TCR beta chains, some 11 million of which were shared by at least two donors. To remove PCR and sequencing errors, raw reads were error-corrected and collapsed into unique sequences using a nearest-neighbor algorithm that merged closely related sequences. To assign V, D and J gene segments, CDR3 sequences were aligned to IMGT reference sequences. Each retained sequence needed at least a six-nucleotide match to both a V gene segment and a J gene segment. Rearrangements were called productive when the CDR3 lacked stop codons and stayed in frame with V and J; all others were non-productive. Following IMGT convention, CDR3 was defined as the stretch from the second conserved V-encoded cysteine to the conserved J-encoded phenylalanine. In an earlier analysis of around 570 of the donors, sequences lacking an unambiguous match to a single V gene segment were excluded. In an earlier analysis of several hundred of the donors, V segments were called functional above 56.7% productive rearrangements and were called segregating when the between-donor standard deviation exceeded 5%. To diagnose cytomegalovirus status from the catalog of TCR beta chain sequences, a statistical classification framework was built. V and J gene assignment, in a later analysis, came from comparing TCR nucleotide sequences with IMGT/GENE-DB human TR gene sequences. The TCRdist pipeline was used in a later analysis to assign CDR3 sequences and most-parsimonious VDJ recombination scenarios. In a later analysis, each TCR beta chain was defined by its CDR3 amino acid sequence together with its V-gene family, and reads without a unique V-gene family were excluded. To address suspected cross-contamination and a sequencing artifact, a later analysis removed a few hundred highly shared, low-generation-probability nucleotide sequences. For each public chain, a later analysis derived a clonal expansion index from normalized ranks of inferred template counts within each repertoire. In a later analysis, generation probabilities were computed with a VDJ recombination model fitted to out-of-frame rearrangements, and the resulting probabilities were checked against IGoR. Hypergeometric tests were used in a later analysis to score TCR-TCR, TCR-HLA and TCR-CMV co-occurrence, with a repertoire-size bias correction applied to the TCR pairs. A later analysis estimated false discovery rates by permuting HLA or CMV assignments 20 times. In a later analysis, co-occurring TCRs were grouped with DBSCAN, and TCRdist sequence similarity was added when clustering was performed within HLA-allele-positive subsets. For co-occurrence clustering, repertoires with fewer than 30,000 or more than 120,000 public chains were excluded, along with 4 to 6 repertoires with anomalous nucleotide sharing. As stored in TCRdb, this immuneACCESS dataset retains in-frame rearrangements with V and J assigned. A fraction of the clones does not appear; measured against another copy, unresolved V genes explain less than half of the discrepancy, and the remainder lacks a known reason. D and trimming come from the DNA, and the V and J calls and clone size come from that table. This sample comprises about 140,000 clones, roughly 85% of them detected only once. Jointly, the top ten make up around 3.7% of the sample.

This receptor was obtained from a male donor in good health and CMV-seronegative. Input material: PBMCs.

The CDR3 sequence is CASSVDGYSNQPQHF. Read as DNA, the sequence is TGTGCCAGCAGCGTAGACGGGTATAGCAATCAGCCCCAGCATTTT. The chain joins TRBV9 to TRBJ1-5, with no reliable assignment of the D segment. CDR1 is given as SGDLS and CDR2 as YYNGEE, both from the germline V gene. Inclusive of the bounding cysteine and phenylalanine, the CDR3 is 15 residues long. The retained sequence is limited to the CDR3, 45 bases, with the frame set at the first base. V and J lose 0 bases and 0 bases, and a span of 7 bases separates them.